This TCR beta chain was observed in a study of T cells in Graves' hyperthyroidism and ophthalmopathy. Germline CDR1 and CDR2: LGHDT and YNNKEL (reference sequence). CDR3 size: 18 residues. V was cut by 2 bases and J by 5 bases, with 24 bases left in between. Amplified regions were TCR beta CDR3 sequences from RNA transcripts. The study used the HTBI primer set for a first-round RT-PCR of the TCR CDR3. TCRdb processed the multiplex PCR reads anew with MiXCR; each CDR3 protein has one entry. The data hold under 300,000 distinct CDR3 sequences, with roughly an eighth observed a single time. The receptor was derived from a woman in her forties with Graves' hyperthyroidism. V is TRBV3-1 and J is TRBJ1-2; tentatively, D is TRBD1 (5 bases). What was sequenced was blood. In DNA form, the CDR3 reads TGTGCCAGCAGCCAACGCCTGTTCGGGGGACTCTCGATTTATGGCTACACCTTC. Its translation is CASSQRLFGGLSIYGYTF.